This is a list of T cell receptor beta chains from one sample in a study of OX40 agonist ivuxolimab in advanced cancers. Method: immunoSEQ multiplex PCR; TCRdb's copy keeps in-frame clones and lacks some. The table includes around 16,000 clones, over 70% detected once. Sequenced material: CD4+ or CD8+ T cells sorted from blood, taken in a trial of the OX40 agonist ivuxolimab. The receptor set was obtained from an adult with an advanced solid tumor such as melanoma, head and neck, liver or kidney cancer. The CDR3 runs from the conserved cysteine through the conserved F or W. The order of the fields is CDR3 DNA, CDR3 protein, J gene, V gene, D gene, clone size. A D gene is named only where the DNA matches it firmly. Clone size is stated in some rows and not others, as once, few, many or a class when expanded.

CDR3 DNA: TGTGCCAGCAGCCAAGGGGGGCCGGGCGAGAGTTCACCCCTCCACTTT; CDR3 protein: CASSQGGPGESSPLHF; J gene: TRBJ1-6; V gene: TRBV4-2; D gene: NA; clone size: NA
CDR3 DNA: TGTGCCAGCAGCTTGGGGCAATCTGGCTATGGCTACACCTTC; CDR3 protein: CASSLGQSGYGYTF; J gene: TRBJ1-2; V gene: TRBV5-4; D gene: NA; clone size: NA
CDR3 DNA: TGTGCCAGCAGTGAAGCCGGGGCGGGAGGGGGAGCCCCATACTCTTCACCCCTCCACTTT; CDR3 protein: CASSEAGAGGGAPYSSPLHF; J gene: TRBJ1-6; V gene: TRBV6-1; D gene: NA; clone size: medium-sized
CDR3 DNA: TGTGCCAGCAGCTTAGACCGCTCCTACGAGCAGTACTTC; CDR3 protein: CASSLDRSYEQYF; J gene: TRBJ2-7; V gene: TRBV5-6; D gene: NA; clone size: NA
CDR3 DNA: TGTGCCAGCAGCTTAGTGGGGTTAAGCTCCTACGAGCAGTACTTC; CDR3 protein: CASSLVGLSSYEQYF; J gene: TRBJ2-7; V gene: TRBV11-3; D gene: NA; clone size: NA
CDR3 DNA: TGTGCCATCAGCCGGGACCAACATCAGCCCCAGCATTTT; CDR3 protein: CAISRDQHQPQHF; J gene: TRBJ1-5; V gene: TRBV10-3; D gene: NA; clone size: NA
CDR3 DNA: TGTGCCAGCAGCGTAGAAGGCGGGACGGAGACCCAGTACTTC; CDR3 protein: CASSVEGGTETQYF; J gene: TRBJ2-5; V gene: TRBV9; D gene: NA; clone size: NA
CDR3 DNA: TGTGCCAGCAGCTCCTTAGGGGACTCTAGGGGTGCGGCTAATGAAAAACTGTTTTTT; CDR3 protein: CASSSLGDSRGAANEKLFF; J gene: TRBJ1-4; V gene: TRBV9; D gene: NA; clone size: NA
CDR3 DNA: TGTGCCAGCTCGGGACAGGACTACAATGAGCAGTTCTTC; CDR3 protein: CASSGQDYNEQFF; J gene: TRBJ2-1; V gene: TRBV27; D gene: TRBD1; clone size: NA
CDR3 DNA: TGTGCAAGTCGCTTATGTTTTGCGGGGACCCAAGAGACCCAGTACTTC; CDR3 protein: CASRLCFAGTQETQYF; J gene: TRBJ2-5; V gene: TRBV12-2; D gene: NA; clone size: NA
CDR3 DNA: TGTGCCAGCAGGATGGGACAGAGCACTGAAGCTTTCTTT; CDR3 protein: CASRMGQSTEAFF; J gene: TRBJ1-1; V gene: TRBV6-5; D gene: TRBD1; clone size: few
CDR3 DNA: TGTGCCAGCAGCTTGCCGAGACTTGGCCCCTACGAGCAGTACTTC; CDR3 protein: CASSLPRLGPYEQYF; J gene: TRBJ2-7; V gene: TRBV5-4; D gene: NA; clone size: NA
CDR3 DNA: TGCGCCAGCAGCCAAGAAGGGGTGGCCTACTCTGGGGCCAACGTCCTGACTTTC; CDR3 protein: CASSQEGVAYSGANVLTF; J gene: TRBJ2-6; V gene: TRBV4-1; D gene: NA; clone size: NA
CDR3 DNA: TGTGCCAGCAGCCCGAGGGGGCGCTACGAGCAGTACTTC; CDR3 protein: CASSPRGRYEQYF; J gene: TRBJ2-7; V gene: TRBV11-3; D gene: TRBD1; clone size: NA
CDR3 DNA: TGCGCCAGCAGCCACGGAGTTCAGGGGGGCTACGAGCAGTACTTC; CDR3 protein: CASSHGVQGGYEQYF; J gene: TRBJ2-7; V gene: TRBV10-1; D gene: NA; clone size: NA
CDR3 DNA: TGTGCCAGCAGCCCCTGGACAGGGGGGGATCAGCCCCAGCATTTT; CDR3 protein: CASSPWTGGDQPQHF; J gene: TRBJ1-5; V gene: TRBV7-2; D gene: TRBD1; clone size: NA
CDR3 DNA: TGTGCCAGCAGCTTGTCAGGTCTTAACTATGGCTACACCTTC; CDR3 protein: CASSLSGLNYGYTF; J gene: TRBJ1-2; V gene: TRBV5-4; D gene: NA; clone size: NA
CDR3 DNA: TGTGCCAGCAGTCCCCGCTTGGGGTCCAACTCTGGGGCCAACGTCCTGACTTTC; CDR3 protein: CASSPRLGSNSGANVLTF; J gene: TRBJ2-6; V gene: TRBV27; D gene: NA; clone size: NA
CDR3 DNA: TGTGCCAGTAGTATAGCCGGGTCTGGAAACACCATATATTTT; CDR3 protein: CASSIAGSGNTIYF; J gene: TRBJ1-3; V gene: TRBV19; D gene: NA; clone size: NA
CDR3 DNA: TGTGCCAGCAGCCTCACTAGCGGGGCTCAGACCCAGTACTTC; CDR3 protein: CASSLTSGAQTQYF; J gene: TRBJ2-5; V gene: TRBV7-6; D gene: TRBD2; clone size: NA
CDR3 DNA: TGCAGCGTTAAAGACGCAGGGGATCAGCCCCAGCATTTT; CDR3 protein: CSVKDAGDQPQHF; J gene: TRBJ1-5; V gene: TRBV29-1; D gene: NA; clone size: NA
CDR3 DNA: TGTGCCAGCAGCTTGTCAGGGGAGAGTGAAAAACTGTTTTTT; CDR3 protein: CASSLSGESEKLFF; J gene: TRBJ1-4; V gene: TRBV5-6; D gene: NA; clone size: NA
CDR3 DNA: TGTGCCAGCAGCTTAGCGGGGGATCTCGACGAGCAGTACTTC; CDR3 protein: CASSLAGDLDEQYF; J gene: TRBJ2-7; V gene: TRBV5-5; D gene: TRBD2; clone size: NA
CDR3 DNA: TGTGCCAGCAGCTCGGGGCAGATCGGGAACTATGGCTACACCTTC; CDR3 protein: CASSSGQIGNYGYTF; J gene: TRBJ1-2; V gene: TRBV5-6; D gene: NA; clone size: NA
CDR3 DNA: TGTGCCAGCAGTTTAGGCCCTAGCGGGGTCCCCTCGGAGACCCAGTACTTC; CDR3 protein: CASSLGPSGVPSETQYF; J gene: TRBJ2-5; V gene: TRBV28; D gene: TRBD2; clone size: few
CDR3 DNA: TGTGCCAGCAGCTGGGGACTAGCGGGGGGCTCTAGCTCCTACGAGCAGTACTTC; CDR3 protein: CASSWGLAGGSSSYEQYF; J gene: TRBJ2-7; V gene: TRBV13; D gene: TRBD2; clone size: NA
CDR3 DNA: TGTGCCAGCAGTTACGGGACGGGGAGCGCTTTCTTT; CDR3 protein: CASSYGTGSAFF; J gene: TRBJ1-1; V gene: TRBV6-5; D gene: NA; clone size: few
CDR3 DNA: TGTGCCAGCAGCTTAATTTCCCGGGGGCAAGCTTTCTTT; CDR3 protein: CASSLISRGQAFF; J gene: TRBJ1-1; V gene: TRBV11-2; D gene: NA; clone size: NA
CDR3 DNA: TGTGCCAGCAGTTACTCGGGGTTTCACACTGAAGCTTTCTTT; CDR3 protein: CASSYSGFHTEAFF; J gene: TRBJ1-1; V gene: TRBV6-6; D gene: NA; clone size: NA
CDR3 DNA: TGTGCCAGCAGTTTGACAGGGGGCCCGAATCAGCCCCAGCATTTT; CDR3 protein: CASSLTGGPNQPQHF; J gene: TRBJ1-5; V gene: TRBV6-5; D gene: TRBD1; clone size: NA
CDR3 DNA: TGCGCCAGCAGCCAAGATGGGGGACACCAGAACACTGAAGCTTTCTTT; CDR3 protein: CASSQDGGHQNTEAFF; J gene: TRBJ1-1; V gene: TRBV4-3; D gene: NA; clone size: once
CDR3 DNA: TGCGCCAGCAGCTGGGTGGGGGGTAACTATGGCTACACCTTC; CDR3 protein: CASSWVGGNYGYTF; J gene: TRBJ1-2; V gene: TRBV4-3; D gene: NA; clone size: NA
CDR3 DNA: TGTGCCAGCAGCATAGAGCGGGGGGGCCTAGCAGATACGCAGTATTTT; CDR3 protein: CASSIERGGLADTQYF; J gene: TRBJ2-3; V gene: TRBV5-4; D gene: TRBD2; clone size: NA
CDR3 DNA: TGCGCCAGCAGCCAAGAAACCCCCTGGACAGGGGGCACCTACAATGAGCAGTTCTTC; CDR3 protein: CASSQETPWTGGTYNEQFF; J gene: TRBJ2-1; V gene: TRBV4-1; D gene: TRBD1; clone size: once
CDR3 DNA: TGTGCCAGCAGCGAAGCGGACTACGAGCAGTACTTC; CDR3 protein: CASSEADYEQYF; J gene: TRBJ2-7; V gene: TRBV7-8; D gene: NA; clone size: NA
CDR3 DNA: TGTGCCAGCAGCGAGGGGGCGGGGGCCCAAGACTACGAGCAGTACTTC; CDR3 protein: CASSEGAGAQDYEQYF; J gene: TRBJ2-7; V gene: TRBV9; D gene: NA; clone size: NA
CDR3 DNA: TGTGCCAGCAGCTTCGACAGGGATAATGAGCAGTTCTTC; CDR3 protein: CASSFDRDNEQFF; J gene: TRBJ2-1; V gene: TRBV11-2; D gene: TRBD1; clone size: NA
CDR3 DNA: TGTGCCAGCAGCTTAGCCAGGGCTAGCGGGGACTACGAGCAGTACTTC; CDR3 protein: CASSLARASGDYEQYF; J gene: TRBJ2-7; V gene: TRBV11-3; D gene: TRBD2; clone size: NA
CDR3 DNA: TGCGCCAGCAGCCAAGATTGGTCTAGCGGGGGTACGACCCAGTACTTC; CDR3 protein: CASSQDWSSGGTTQYF; J gene: TRBJ2-5; V gene: TRBV4-3; D gene: TRBD2; clone size: NA
CDR3 DNA: TGTGCCAGCAGCCAAGGACAGGGATTCGGCACCGGGGAGCTGTTTTTT; CDR3 protein: CASSQGQGFGTGELFF; J gene: TRBJ2-2; V gene: TRBV7-9; D gene: TRBD1; clone size: NA